These 20 T cell receptor beta chains were sequenced from one sample in a study of shared clonotypes between healthy human individuals. Naive CD8 cells lacked CD45RO, underwent positive selection for CCR7 and left out terminally differentiated effector memory CD45RA+ cells. Method: immunoSEQ multiplex PCR; TCRdb's copy keeps in-frame clones and lacks some. The sample comprises around 620,000 clones, 85% to 95% of which are singletons, and around 0.11% rests with the top ten. Sequencing used naive CD8+ T cells sorted from blood. The receptors were sampled from a young woman in good health.

V usage is TRBV28 and J usage is TRBJ2-5, with a weak D call TRBD1 (6 bases). The J call may be in error: the DNA end matches TRBJ2-7 better. The CDR3 is made up of 15 amino acids. CDR1 MDHEN and CDR2 SYDVKM come from the germline V gene. The CDR3, as DNA: TGTGCCAGCAGCTACGGGACAACCGGGGCCTACGAGCAGTACTTC. Translation: CASSYGTTGAYEQYF.

The CDR3 loop reads CATSRRNRDPEAFF. For the CDR3, the DNA is TGTGCCACCAGCAGACGAAACAGGGACCCTGAAGCTTTCTTT. This sequence joins TRBV15 and TRBJ1-1; perhaps TRBD1 as D (6 bases). Germline lookup yields CDR1 LNHNV and CDR2 YYDKDF (reference sequence). CDR3 length: 14 residues. Trimming pared 2 bases from V and 6 bases from J, leaving 13 bases between. The entire variable domain, with the rest obtained from reference TRBV15 and TRBJ1-1, is as follows: DAMVIQNPRYQVTQFGKPVTLSCSQTLNHNVMYWYQQKSSQAPKLLFHYYDKDFNNEADTPDNFQSRRPNTSFCFLDIRSPGLGDTAMYLCATSRRNRDPEAFFGQGTRLTVV.

This chain joins TRBV7-6 and TRBJ2-5; D is unclear. The CDR3 contains 14 residues. The V end was cut by 3 bases, the J end by 2 bases, with 10 bases between. Germline V gives CDR1 SGHVS, CDR2 FNYEAQ. CDR3 in amino acids: CASSLWSGQETQYF. The CDR3 nucleotides are TGTGCCAGCAGCTTGTGGTCAGGACAAGAGACCCAGTACTTC.

J is TRBJ2-7 and V is TRBV7-9; 11 nucleotides line up with TRBD2. This CDR3 comprises 15 residues. The germline CDR1 and CDR2 sequences are SEHNR and FQNEAQ (reference sequence). V shed 5 bases and J 5 bases; nucleotides not matched to a gene: 8. CDR3 bases: TGTGCCAGCAGCCCCGTTAGCGGGAGGGCCCACGAGCAGTACTTC. Amino acids: CASSPVSGRAHEQYF.

Concerning this clone: One junction end does not reproduce the germline sequence, and a read error may be involved. CDR3 nucleotide sequence: TGTGCCACCAGCCCCGGGACAGGGGAAATCCCCTTC. Its translation: CATSPGTGEIPF. This chain uses TRBV15 with TRBJ2-7, with 10 bases lining up with TRBD1. Germline CDR1 LNHNV, CDR2 YYDKDF (reference sequence). The CDR3 covers 12 residues.

In this sample, this clone turned up once. The rearrangement uses TRBV18 and TRBJ2-7, with D perhaps TRBD1 (6 bases). The CDR3 has 15 residues. CDR1 KGHSH and CDR2 LQKENI come from the germline V gene. Trimming shortened V by 3 bases and J by 2 bases, and 14 bases separated the two germline ends. The CDR3 nucleotides read TGTGCCAGCTCACCCCCGGACAGAACCCCCTACGAGCAGTACTTC. It yields the protein CASSPPDRTPYEQYF.

V is TRBV5-4 and J is TRBJ1-1; possibly TRBD1 for D (5 bases). CDR1 and CDR2 from the germline V gene are SGHNT and YYREEE (reference sequence). The CDR3 consists of 15 residues. Trimming took 0 bases from V and 5 from J, leaving 14 bases between them. The chain's CDR3 is CASSLEYSRGTEAFF. CDR3 DNA: TGTGCCAGCAGCTTGGAATACTCACGGGGGACTGAAGCTTTCTTT.

The chain carries TRBV6-5 and TRBJ2-7; D might be TRBD1 or TRBD2, each matching 6 bases. The CDR3 length is 14 residues. Germline CDR1 MNHEY, CDR2 SVGAGI. Trimming took 2 bases from V and 4 from J, leaving 12 bases between them. The CDR3: CASSYGGTKYEQYF. In DNA form, the CDR3 reads TGTGCCAGCAGTTACGGCGGGACAAAGTACGAGCAGTACTTC.

The chain joins TRBV29-1 to TRBJ2-7; the D gene is possibly TRBD2 (6 bases). Deletions cut 1 base from V and 2 bases from J, with 12 bases between. CDR1 SQVTM and CDR2 ANQGSEA come from the germline V gene. The CDR3 has 14 residues. CDR3 DNA: TGCAGCGTTGAAGCACTGGAGGGCACCTACGAGCAGTACTTC. Its protein product is CSVEALEGTYEQYF.

This chain connects TRBV5-1 to TRBJ2-1, with 9 bases fitting TRBD2. The J segment lost 5 bases and the V segment lost 9 bases, leaving 9 bases of the junction unmatched. The CDR3 is 14 amino acids. From germline, CDR1 is SGHRS and CDR2 YFSETQ. Here the CDR3 reads CAIRGLAGHNEQFF. The CDR3 bases are TGCGCCATCCGTGGGCTAGCGGGACACAATGAGCAGTTCTTC.

The V and J genes are TRBV9 and TRBJ2-1; possible D gene TRBD1, 6 bases. The CDR3 length is 15 residues. Trimming stripped 4 bases from V and 7 bases from J, with 18 bases between. The V gene's germline CDR1 is SGDLS and CDR2 YYNGEE. CDR3 sequence reads: CASSPGVTLGNEQFF. The CDR3 coding sequence is TGTGCCAGCAGCCCAGGGGTAACGTTGGGGAATGAGCAGTTCTTC.

The rearrangement uses TRBV15 and TRBJ2-3, with TRBD2 matching 15 bases. Trimming cost V 5 bases and J 1 base; bases outside gene matches: 4. This CDR3 comprises 17 residues. The V gene's germline CDR1 is LNHNV and CDR2 YYDKDF (reference sequence). The CDR3 is CATSRGLAGGGTDTQYF. CDR3 in DNA: TGTGCCACCAGCCGGGGACTAGCGGGAGGCGGCACAGATACGCAGTATTTT. The whole variable domain, filled in from reference TRBV15 and TRBJ2-3, reads DAMVIQNPRYQVTQFGKPVTLSCSQTLNHNVMYWYQQKSSQAPKLLFHYYDKDFNNEADTPDNFQSRRPNTSFCFLDIRSPGLGDTAMYLCATSRGLAGGGTDTQYFGPGTRLTVL.

The chain joins TRBV5-1 to TRBJ2-2; TRBD2 agrees at 7 bases. Germline V gene sequence: CDR1 SGHRS, CDR2 YFSETQ. V lost 4 bases and J lost 4; bases outside the gene matches: 16. The CDR3 has 18 amino acids. CDR3 protein: CASSPLGSGGEGTGELFF. The DNA for the CDR3 is TGCGCCAGCAGCCCTCTGGGTAGCGGAGGGGAGGGCACCGGGGAGCTGTTTTTT.

The V gene is TRBV11-2, the J gene TRBJ2-7, with D possibly TRBD2 on 6 matching bases. The CDR3 sequence is 15 residues long. V was shortened by 2 bases and J by 0 bases, with 11 bases between the two germline ends. The V gene's germline CDR1 is SGHAT and CDR2 FQNNGV. CDR3 loop: CASSLSAGPSYEQYF. CDR3 in DNA: TGTGCCAGCAGCTTATCGGCGGGACCCTCCTACGAGCAGTACTTC.

Worth noting for this clone: This sample also contains other DNA sequences that code for the same CDR3. The chain carries TRBV4-1 and TRBJ2-5; D is uncertain. The tail of the sequence fits TRBJ2-7 better, so the J call may be wrong. Germline CDR1 reads MGHRA; CDR2 reads YSYEKL. The CDR3 is made up of 13 amino acids. Here the CDR3 reads CASSQARAYEQYF. The DNA for the CDR3 is TGCGCCAGCAGCCAAGCTCGGGCCTACGAGCAGTACTTC.

The V call is TRBV6-6, the J call TRBJ2-7; D remains ambiguous. Germline V gene lookup returns CDR1 MNHNY and CDR2 SVGAGI (reference sequence). V was cut by 6 bases and J by 7 bases, with 16 bases left in between. The CDR3 totals 13 residues. The CDR3 nucleotides are TGTGCCAGCAGCTTAGGGCTCTTAGGGGAGCAGTACTTC. Encoded protein: CASSLGLLGEQYF.

This chain joins TRBV28 and TRBJ2-7; TRBD2 matches at 12 bases. Germline V CDR1 and CDR2: MDHEN, SYDVKM. The length of the CDR3 is 16 residues. With 7 bases clipped from V and 0 bases from J, the junction kept 7 bases outside the gene matches. The CDR3 loop reads CASTGLAGSFSYEQYF. DNA for the CDR3: TGTGCCAGCACCGGACTAGCGGGAAGTTTCTCCTACGAGCAGTACTTC.

The chain has TRBV7-6 and TRBJ2-7; D might be TRBD1 (6 bases). Germline V gene lookup returns CDR1 SGHVS and CDR2 FNYEAQ. This CDR3 has 15 residues. Trimming removed 5 bases from V and 0 bases from J, with 14 bases in between. CDR3 in DNA: TGTGCCAGCAGCGTCTACAGGGAAAGCTCCTACGAGCAGTACTTC. Protein: CASSVYRESSYEQYF.

A few counts support this clone. The chain joins TRBV10-3 to TRBJ2-7; D gene uncertain. Germline CDR1 and CDR2: ENHRY and SYGVKD. V gave up 0 bases and J gave up 4 bases, with 4 bases separating them. The CDR3 totals 12 residues. CDR3 in amino acids: CAISESDYEQYF. In DNA, the CDR3 is TGTGCCATCAGTGAGTCCGATTACGAGCAGTACTTC.

V is TRBV5-4 and J is TRBJ2-7; D is ambiguous. There are 13 residues in the CDR3. Germline CDR1 is SGHNT and CDR2 is YYREEE (reference sequence). Trimming stripped 3 bases from V and 1 base from J, with 8 bases between. CDR3 sequence: CASSSSDSYEQYF. CDR3 coding DNA: TGTGCCAGCAGCTCCTCGGATTCCTACGAGCAGTACTTC.